The 19 T cell receptor beta chains in this list originate from one sample, sequenced in a study of blood T cells in healthy people across ages. A J-beta primer mix and a sample-barcoded 5' primer were used in a second PCR of roughly 7 to 12 cycles. Using its own MiXCR run on the 5' RACE reads, TCRdb lists one record per CDR3 protein. This sample carries over 1.5 million distinct CDR3 sequences, approximately 50% of them seen once, and the ten largest clones take approximately 2%. The specimen was blood. All receptors derive from a woman aged 40 to 50 in good health.

This rearrangement joins TRBV7-9 to TRBJ2-5; D is perhaps TRBD2 (5 bases). The DNA end favors TRBJ2-7, so the J call may be wrong. CDR1 and CDR2 (germline): SEHNR, FQNEAQ (reference sequence). The CDR3 sequence is 13 residues long. The CDR3 DNA follows: TGTGCCAGCAGCTTTGAGGGCGAGTACGAGCAGTACTTC. This encodes CASSFEGEYEQYF.

The V and J genes are TRBV5-6 and TRBJ2-3, with 7 bases identical to TRBD1. Per the germline V gene, CDR1 is SGHDT and CDR2 is YYEEEE. Germline trimming cut 9 bases from V and 2 bases from J; bases unmatched to any gene: 6. The CDR3 spans 13 residues. This CDR3 reads CATRDSLTDTQYF. CDR3 DNA: TGTGCCACCAGGGACAGCCTCACAGATACGCAGTATTTT. Full variable domain (remainder filled in from reference TRBV5-6 and TRBJ2-3): DAGVTQSPTHLIKTRGQQVTLRCSPKSGHDTVSWYQQALGQGPQFIFQYYEEEERQRGNFPDRFSGHQFPNYSSELNVNALLLGDSALYLCATRDSLTDTQYFGPGTRLTVL.

This clonotype was detected a few times. This chain joins TRBV4-1 and TRBJ1-6; weak D call: TRBD1 (5 bases). Germline V gene sequence: CDR1 MGHRA, CDR2 YSYEKL. The germline V and J ends were trimmed by 3 bases and 5 bases, with 17 bases remaining between them. The CDR3 has 17 residues. The CDR3 DNA is TGCGCCAGCAGCCACAGGGACCTCGGCCAAGATAATTCACCCCTCCACTTT. This encodes CASSHRDLGQDNSPLHF.

The rearrangement joins TRBV29-1 to TRBJ2-1; no definite D call. CDR1 is SQVTM and CDR2 is ANQGSEA in the germline V gene. This CDR3 region has 14 residues. Trimming left V 2 bases short and J 0 bases short, with 8 bases between. CDR3 nucleotides: TGCAGCGTTGAACGCGAGAGCTCCTACAATGAGCAGTTCTTC. This gives the protein CSVERESSYNEQFF.

The chain employs TRBV20-1 and TRBJ2-6; 11 bases map to TRBD2. Losses at the gene ends were 4 bases for V and 0 bases for J; bases not matched to a gene: 20. CDR1 is DFQATT, CDR2 SNEGSKA, per germline (reference sequence). This CDR3 region has 22 residues. CDR3 nucleotide sequence: TGCAGTGCTACCCCCCGGGTAGCGGGGGGGACCCTTCCAAGCTCTGGGGCCAACGTCCTGACTTTC. Protein sequence: CSATPRVAGGTLPSSGANVLTF.

Only a few counts were recorded for this clonotype. The chain is built from TRBV11-2 and TRBJ2-3, with 9 bases identical to TRBD2. Germline-derived CDR1 and CDR2 are SGHAT and FQNNGV. V was clipped by 2 bases and J by 2 bases; unmatched bases: 8. This CDR3 has 17 amino acids. For the CDR3, the DNA is TGTGCCAGCAGCTTACGTAGTAGCGGGGGACCCACAGATACGCAGTATTTT. This translates into CASSLRSSGGPTDTQYF. The whole variable domain, filled in from reference TRBV11-2 and TRBJ2-3, reads EAGVAQSPRYKIIEKRQSVAFWCNPISGHATLYWYQQILGQGPKLLIQFQNNGVVDDSQLPKDRFSAERLKGVDSTLKIQPAKLEDSAVYLCASSLRSSGGPTDTQYFGPGTRLTVL.

This clonotype has just a few counts. The chain employs TRBV19 and TRBJ1-1; D uncertain. Germline V CDR1 and CDR2: LNHDA, SQIVND (reference sequence). V was shortened by 7 bases and J by 1 base, with 7 bases between the two germline ends. The CDR3 consists of 12 residues. The CDR3 bases are TGTGCCAGTAAAGAAGGGAACACTGAAGCTTTCTTT. Translated: CASKEGNTEAFF.

The chain uses TRBV3-1 and TRBJ2-3; D may be TRBD2 (6 bases). Germline CDR1 is LGHDT and CDR2 is YNNKEL (reference sequence). V was trimmed by 3 bases and J by 5 bases, leaving 12 bases between them. This CDR3 contains 14 residues. CDR3 coding DNA: TGTGCCAGCAGCCAGGGGCTGGAGGGAGATACGCAGTATTTT. Amino acids: CASSQGLEGDTQYF.

The V gene is TRBV5-1, the J gene TRBJ1-4; D is unclear. CDR3 length: 15 amino acids. Germline CDR1 reads SGHRS; CDR2 reads YFSETQ. Deletions cut 0 bases from V and 8 bases from J, with 14 bases between. The CDR3 spells CASSLAPGQKEKLFF. The CDR3 DNA sequence: TGCGCCAGCAGCTTGGCGCCCGGGCAAAAAGAAAAACTGTTTTTT. The variable domain in full, with the rest retrieved from reference TRBV5-1 and TRBJ1-4, is KAGVTQTPRYLIKTRGQQVTLSCSPISGHRSVSWYQQTPGQGLQFLFEYFSETQRNKGNFPGRFSGRQFSNSRSEMNVSTLELGDSALYLCASSLAPGQKEKLFFGSGTQLSVL.

V and J are TRBV4-3 and TRBJ2-7; D might be TRBD1 (6 bases). This CDR3 comprises 15 residues. Germline V gene lookup returns CDR1 LGHNA and CDR2 YSLEER. The ends were cut back, 0 bases at V and 2 bases at J, with 11 bases in the middle. CDR3 DNA sequence: TGCGCCAGCAGCCAAGATCCGCAGGGGACCTACGAGCAGTACTTC. Protein: CASSQDPQGTYEQYF.

This clonotype has more than one count but fewer than ten. The V gene is TRBV7-8, the J gene TRBJ2-1; possibly TRBD1 or TRBD2 for D (5 bases each). The length of the CDR3 is 16 residues. Germline-derived CDR1 and CDR2 are SGHVS and FQNEAQ. Trimming removed 5 bases at V and 8 bases at J, with 22 bases between. In DNA form, the CDR3 reads TGTGCCAGCAGCGTACAATGGGGGACCTTCCAGGATGAGCAGTTCTTC. Residues: CASSVQWGTFQDEQFF.

The chain uses TRBV18 and TRBJ2-1; 9 bases align to TRBD1. TRBJ2-7 matches the DNA end more closely, so the J call is doubtful. Germline V gives CDR1 KGHSH, CDR2 LQKENI. This CDR3 has 18 residues. This CDR3 is CASSPPPGQGDLYNEQYF. The CDR3 nucleotides are TGTGCCAGCTCACCACCTCCGGGACAGGGAGACCTTTACAATGAGCAGTACTTC.

This clonotype was counted only a few times. The rearrangement uses TRBV7-2 and TRBJ2-7; D perhaps matches TRBD2 (5 bases). TRBJ2-5 matches the DNA end more closely, so the J call is doubtful. The CDR3 has 14 residues. Germline CDR1 and CDR2: SGHTA and FQGNSA. CDR3 bases: TGTGCCAGCAGCTCGACAAGGGCGGGCGCGACCCAGTACTTC. Protein: CASSSTRAGATQYF.

This clonotype has a handful of counts. CDR3 sequence: CASNRYRVDNEQFF. The CDR3 region has the DNA TGTGCCAGCAACCGGTATCGGGTCGACAATGAGCAGTTCTTC. The chain is built from TRBV27 and TRBJ2-1; no firm D call. The CDR3 consists of 14 residues. CDR1 and CDR2 from the germline V gene are MNHEY and SMNVEV (reference sequence). Trimming shortened V by 7 bases and J by 5 bases, and 15 bases separated the two germline ends.

This chain connects TRBV7-2 to TRBJ2-7; a possible D gene is TRBD1 (6 bases). The CDR3 totals 14 residues. The V gene lost 4 bases and the J gene lost 0 bases, with 10 bases spanning the gap. From germline, CDR1 is SGHTA and CDR2 FQGNSA. The CDR3 DNA is TGTGCCAGCAGCTACGACAGGCACTCCTACGAGCAGTACTTC. It encodes CASSYDRHSYEQYF.

This clonotype was counted between two and nine times. The chain uses TRBV5-1 and TRBJ2-7; 9 bases match TRBD2. This CDR3 comprises 15 residues. With V trimmed by 0 bases and J by 5 bases, 6 bases remained unmatched. Germline V gene data show CDR1 as SGHRS and CDR2 as YFSETQ. The CDR3 loop reads CASSLASGGLDEQYF. CDR3 coding DNA: TGCGCCAGCAGCTTGGCAAGCGGGGGGCTCGACGAGCAGTACTTC.

The rearrangement uses TRBV6-2 or TRBV6-3 and TRBJ1-5; D is ambiguous. The CDR3 loop spans 15 amino acids. Germline assignment: CDR1 MNHEY and CDR2 SVGEGT. V lost 1 base and J lost 5, with 12 bases in between. The CDR3 coding sequence is TGTGCCAGCAGTTACTGGGCAACCTCCGATCAGCCCCAGCATTTT. As protein: CASSYWATSDQPQHF.

The genes are TRBV25-1 and TRBJ2-5, with TRBD2 identical over 11 bases. CDR1 MGHDK and CDR2 SYGVNS come from the germline V gene. V lost 5 bases, J lost 5 bases, and 7 bases stayed unmatched. The CDR3 has 15 amino acids. CDR3 protein: CASSILAGAGETQYF. The DNA for the CDR3 is TGTGCCAGCAGTATACTAGCGGGGGCTGGCGAGACCCAGTACTTC.

The chain couples TRBV28 to TRBJ1-1; D uncertain. Germline loops: CDR1 MDHEN, CDR2 SYDVKM. The CDR3 sequence is 12 residues long. V was shortened by 2 bases and J by 6 bases, with 7 bases between the two germline ends. The CDR3 region has the DNA TGTGCCAGCAGTTTACGACTCTCTGAAGCTTTCTTT. It codes for CASSLRLSEAFF.